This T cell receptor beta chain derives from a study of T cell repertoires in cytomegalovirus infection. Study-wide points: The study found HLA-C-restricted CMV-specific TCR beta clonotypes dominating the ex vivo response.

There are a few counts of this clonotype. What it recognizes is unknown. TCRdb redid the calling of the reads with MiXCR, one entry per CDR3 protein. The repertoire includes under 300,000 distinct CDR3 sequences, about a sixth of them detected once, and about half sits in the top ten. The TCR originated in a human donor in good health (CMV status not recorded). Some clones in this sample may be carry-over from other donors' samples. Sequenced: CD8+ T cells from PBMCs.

DNA of the CDR3: TGTGCCAGCAGCTTAGGAAGACTAGCGGGGAGTGGAGATACGCAGTATTTT. As protein: CASSLGRLAGSGDTQYF. The chain recombines TRBV11-2 with TRBJ2-3; TRBD2 matches at 11 bases. The CDR3 length is 17 residues. The V gene's germline CDR1 is SGHAT and CDR2 FQNNGV. V trimming: 1 base; J trimming: 5 bases; junction bases outside the gene matches: 8.